A selection of T cell receptor beta chains follows, all from one sample in a study of spatial heterogeneity in lung cancer. TCRdb processed the 5' RACE reads anew with MiXCR; each CDR3 protein has one entry. The table records tens of thousands of distinct CDR3 sequences, 10% to 15% of them present only once. The sequencing used PBMCs, collected at follow-up. These receptors all stem from a male donor with early-stage non-small cell lung cancer. CDR3s include the opening cysteine and the closing phenylalanine or tryptophan. Fields, in order: V gene, clone size, CDR3 length, D gene, J gene, CDR3 DNA, CDR3 protein. D genes are given only for firm matches. Size is stated for part of the rows, as once, few or many counts, or as a class when the clone is expanded.

v_call: TRBV12-3/TRBV12-4; clone_size: many; cdr3_length: 15; d_call: TRBD2; j_call: TRBJ2-1; cdr3_nt: TGTGCCAGCATGGCTAGCGGGGGGGCTTACAATGAGCAGTTCTTC; cdr3_aa: CASMASGGAYNEQFF
v_call: TRBV5-1; clone_size: .; cdr3_length: 13; d_call: .; j_call: TRBJ1-1; cdr3_nt: TGCGCCAGCAGCTTGGACCTAAAGACTGAAGCTTTCTTT; cdr3_aa: CASSLDLKTEAFF
v_call: TRBV12-3/TRBV12-4; clone_size: .; cdr3_length: 14; d_call: .; j_call: TRBJ2-2; cdr3_nt: TGTGCCAGCAACAACCGCGGACCCCCCGGGGAGCTGTTTTTT; cdr3_aa: CASNNRGPPGELFF
v_call: TRBV14; clone_size: .; cdr3_length: 14; d_call: TRBD1; j_call: TRBJ1-2; cdr3_nt: TGTGCCAGCAACCGGACAGGGAAGAACTATGGCTACACCTTC; cdr3_aa: CASNRTGKNYGYTF
v_call: TRBV11-2; clone_size: many; cdr3_length: 14; d_call: .; j_call: TRBJ2-4; cdr3_nt: TGTGCCAGCAGCTCACGGTTAGCCAAAAACATTCAGTACTTC; cdr3_aa: CASSSRLAKNIQYF
v_call: TRBV20-1; clone_size: many; cdr3_length: 12; d_call: .; j_call: TRBJ1-1; cdr3_nt: TGCAGTGCCGCGGACATGAACACTGAAGCTTTCTTT; cdr3_aa: CSAADMNTEAFF
v_call: TRBV6-2/TRBV6-3; clone_size: many; cdr3_length: 16; d_call: .; j_call: TRBJ1-5; cdr3_nt: TGTGCCAGCAGTTACTCGGCAGGGCGAAGCAATCAGCCCCAGCATTTT; cdr3_aa: CASSYSAGRSNQPQHF
v_call: TRBV7-3; clone_size: few; cdr3_length: 14; d_call: .; j_call: TRBJ2-3; cdr3_nt: TGTGCCAGCAGTACCCGATACTCGACAGATACGCAGTATTTT; cdr3_aa: CASSTRYSTDTQYF
v_call: TRBV12-3/TRBV12-4; clone_size: many; cdr3_length: 13; d_call: .; j_call: TRBJ1-3; cdr3_nt: TGTGCCAGCACCGCCCGCTCTGGAAACACCATATATTTT; cdr3_aa: CASTARSGNTIYF
v_call: TRBV9; clone_size: .; cdr3_length: 15; d_call: TRBD2; j_call: TRBJ2-7; cdr3_nt: TGTGCCAGCAGCGTAACCGGTAGCGGGATGTACGAGCAGTACTTC; cdr3_aa: CASSVTGSGMYEQYF
v_call: TRBV20-1; clone_size: many; cdr3_length: 16; d_call: .; j_call: TRBJ1-6; cdr3_nt: TGCAGTGCTAGAGCGCCTCGTGCGGTAAAAAATTCACCCCTCCACTTT; cdr3_aa: CSARAPRAVKNSPLHF
v_call: TRBV5-1; clone_size: .; cdr3_length: 18; d_call: .; j_call: TRBJ1-4; cdr3_nt: TGCGCCAGCAGCTTCGGACGGATTTTCACTACTGCGAATGAAAAACTGTTTTTT; cdr3_aa: CASSFGRIFTTANEKLFF
v_call: TRBV20-1; clone_size: .; cdr3_length: 14; d_call: .; j_call: TRBJ1-4; cdr3_nt: TGCAGTGCTGGACGACAGTCAACTAATGAAAAACTGTTTTTT; cdr3_aa: CSAGRQSTNEKLFF
v_call: TRBV7-9; clone_size: .; cdr3_length: 15; d_call: TRBD1; j_call: TRBJ2-5; cdr3_nt: TGTGCCAGCAGTGGGACAGGGGAGTTTTCGGAGACCCAGTACTTC; cdr3_aa: CASSGTGEFSETQYF
v_call: TRBV23-1; clone_size: many; cdr3_length: 16; d_call: .; j_call: TRBJ2-5; cdr3_nt: TGCGCCAGCAGTCAGCCGGAGGACAGTCACCAAGAGACCCAGTACTTC; cdr3_aa: CASSQPEDSHQETQYF
v_call: TRBV12-3/TRBV12-4; clone_size: many; cdr3_length: 12; d_call: .; j_call: TRBJ1-2; cdr3_nt: TGTGCCAGCAGCCCGGGGGCGCGGGGCTACACCTTC; cdr3_aa: CASSPGARGYTF
v_call: TRBV29-1; clone_size: many; cdr3_length: 13; d_call: .; j_call: TRBJ1-2; cdr3_nt: TGCAGCGTTGAGAGGGGATCGAGTGGCGGCTACACCTTC; cdr3_aa: CSVERGSSGGYTF
v_call: TRBV7-2; clone_size: many; cdr3_length: 16; d_call: TRBD2; j_call: TRBJ2-1; cdr3_nt: TGTGCCAGCAGCCCCGGTGGGTCTAGCGGGAGGAATGAGCAGTTCTTC; cdr3_aa: CASSPGGSSGRNEQFF
v_call: TRBV29-1; clone_size: once; cdr3_length: 13; d_call: TRBD1; j_call: TRBJ1-1; cdr3_nt: TGCAGCGTCGAGGGACAGGGAGGCACTGAAGCTTTCTTT; cdr3_aa: CSVEGQGGTEAFF
v_call: TRBV18; clone_size: .; cdr3_length: 13; d_call: TRBD2; j_call: TRBJ2-3; cdr3_nt: TGTGCCAGCTCACCACGGCTAGCGGAGACGCAGTATTTT; cdr3_aa: CASSPRLAETQYF
v_call: TRBV20-1; clone_size: many; cdr3_length: 18; d_call: .; j_call: TRBJ2-1; cdr3_nt: TGCAGTGCTAGAAGGGAATGGGGAGGACCCAATTCCTACAATGAGCAGTTCTTC; cdr3_aa: CSARREWGGPNSYNEQFF
v_call: TRBV5-1; clone_size: .; cdr3_length: 16; d_call: TRBD2; j_call: TRBJ2-1; cdr3_nt: TGCGCCAGCAGCTTGGTGGCGGCTAGCGGGTACAATGAGCAGTTCTTC; cdr3_aa: CASSLVAASGYNEQFF
v_call: TRBV7-2; clone_size: few; cdr3_length: 20; d_call: TRBD1; j_call: TRBJ1-6; cdr3_nt: TGTGCCAGCAGCCATAGGGACAGGGGAAATTTGAGGGCCTATAATTCACCCCTCCACTTT; cdr3_aa: CASSHRDRGNLRAYNSPLHF
v_call: TRBV5-1; clone_size: few; cdr3_length: 13; d_call: .; j_call: TRBJ1-2; cdr3_nt: TGCGCCAGCAGCTTGGCGGTTCCAGAGGGCTACACCTTC; cdr3_aa: CASSLAVPEGYTF
v_call: TRBV11-2; clone_size: .; cdr3_length: 17; d_call: TRBD1; j_call: TRBJ2-3; cdr3_nt: TGTGCCAGCAGCTTAGAATTCGGGACAGAAAGCACAGATACGCAGTATTTT; cdr3_aa: CASSLEFGTESTDTQYF
v_call: TRBV7-2; clone_size: .; cdr3_length: 16; d_call: .; j_call: TRBJ2-5; cdr3_nt: TGTGCCAGCAGCCAACACGGTACAGCTTCTCAAGAGACCCAGTACTTC; cdr3_aa: CASSQHGTASQETQYF
v_call: TRBV6-2/TRBV6-3; clone_size: .; cdr3_length: 14; d_call: .; j_call: TRBJ2-7; cdr3_nt: TGTGCCAGCAGTTCCGGGACACTCCCCGCTCAGCAGTACTTC; cdr3_aa: CASSSGTLPAQQYF
v_call: TRBV29-1; clone_size: many; cdr3_length: 10; d_call: .; j_call: TRBJ2-3; cdr3_nt: TGCAGCGTTGAGGTGAATACGCAGTATTTT; cdr3_aa: CSVEVNTQYF
v_call: TRBV7-3; clone_size: .; cdr3_length: 14; d_call: .; j_call: TRBJ2-1; cdr3_nt: TGTGCCAGCAGCGCCAGCCGCTCGCGCAATGAGCAGTTCTTC; cdr3_aa: CASSASRSRNEQFF
v_call: TRBV7-3; clone_size: .; cdr3_length: 13; d_call: .; j_call: TRBJ2-1; cdr3_nt: TGTGCCAGCCAGGGGCCGAACACGGATGAGCAGTTCTTC; cdr3_aa: CASQGPNTDEQFF
v_call: TRBV12-3/TRBV12-4; clone_size: few; cdr3_length: 14; d_call: .; j_call: TRBJ1-4; cdr3_nt: TGTGCCAGCAGTTCCGAGACAGGAGGGCTAAAACTGTTTTTT; cdr3_aa: CASSSETGGLKLFF